This T cell receptor (beta chain) was recorded in a study of a mutant IDH1 vaccine in newly diagnosed glioma. Study context: The earlier regimen, radiotherapy, temozolomide, or both, was most often both.

CDR1 is LNHDA and CDR2 is SQIVND in the germline V gene (reference sequence). The germline V and J ends were trimmed by 7 bases and 5 bases, with 15 bases remaining between them. This CDR3 comprises 13 residues. The study, taken as a whole, reports: Top-clonotype changes in peripheral T cells seemed unrelated to pseudoprogression.

As to time point: baseline, week 1 (first vaccination visit). Treatment in this sample: pre-vaccination baseline after standard-of-care therapy. Produced via immunoSEQ multiplex PCR; TCRdb's table is partial and in-frame only. This table holds 50,000 to 75,000 clones, more than 90% found once. In regard to this clone: Its antigen is still unknown.

The source was PBMCs, collected from a glioma patient treated with radiotherapy, temozolomide or both. The receptor's source is a man aged 50 to 60 with glioma. The gene calls are TRBV19 and TRBJ2-7, with a weak D call TRBD1 (6 bases). The CDR3 DNA reads as TGTGCCAGTACTTCGAGGACAGCCCACGAGCAGTACTTC. Its protein is CASTSRTAHEQYF.